Listed below are T cell receptor beta chains from one sample, sequenced in a study of shared clonotypes between healthy human individuals. The repertoire was sequenced with immunoSEQ multiplex PCR; TCRdb's copy has only in-frame clones and lacks some. The table shows a few million clones, with more than 90% occurring only once. The sample was naive CD4+ T cells sorted from blood. The receptors stem from a man between 18 and 29 years old in good health. CDR3s include the opening cysteine and the closing phenylalanine or tryptophan. A D gene is named only where the DNA matches it firmly. Clone size is not always given. Where it is, it says once, few, many or a class for expanded clones.

v_call	d_call	clone_size	j_call	cdr3_aa	cdr3_nt
TRBV5-1	NA	NA	TRBJ1-4	CASSSTPNGEKLFF	TGCGCCAGCAGCTCGACCCCGAATGGTGAAAAACTGTTTTTT
TRBV15	NA	NA	TRBJ1-5	CATSRAQNNQPQHF	TGTGCCACCAGCAGAGCACAGAACAATCAGCCCCAGCATTTT
TRBV27	TRBD1	NA	TRBJ2-2	CASSRTGGYTGELFF	TGTGCCAGCAGTCGGACAGGGGGGTACACCGGGGAGCTGTTTTTT
TRBV30	NA	NA	TRBJ1-5	CAWSVMGFGPQHF	TGTGCCTGGAGTGTAATGGGGTTTGGGCCCCAGCATTTT
TRBV10-3	TRBD2	NA	TRBJ2-3	CAISEAGTITRTQYF	TGTGCCATCAGTGAGGCCGGGACTATAACGAGAACGCAGTATTTT
TRBV7-2	NA	NA	TRBJ2-7	CASSLARDLGSEQYF	TGTGCCAGCAGCTTGGCGAGGGACCTTGGCTCCGAGCAGTACTTC
TRBV29-1	NA	NA	TRBJ1-2	CSVARDSRVDGYTF	TGCAGCGTAGCCCGGGACTCCCGAGTAGATGGCTACACCTTC
TRBV30	NA	NA	TRBJ2-1	CAWSVRAGDNEQFF	TGTGCCTGGAGTGTAAGGGCAGGGGACAATGAGCAGTTCTTC
TRBV12-5	TRBD2	NA	TRBJ2-1	CASETGGSVYNEQFF	TGTGCTAGTGAGACCGGCGGGAGCGTGTACAATGAGCAGTTCTTC
TRBV2	TRBD2	NA	TRBJ2-2	CASRPGLVNTGELFF	TGTGCCAGCAGGCCGGGACTAGTGAACACCGGGGAGCTGTTTTTT
TRBV10-3	NA	NA	TRBJ2-1	CAISWGGDYEQFF	TGTGCCATCAGTTGGGGCGGGGACTATGAGCAGTTCTTC
TRBV10-3	NA	NA	TRBJ2-5	CAISTSGGYQETQYF	TGTGCCATCAGTACCTCTGGCGGGTACCAAGAGACCCAGTACTTC
TRBV5-4	NA	NA	TRBJ2-7	CASSEGGTGPPREQYF	TGTGCCAGCAGCGAAGGGGGTACAGGACCACCCCGGGAGCAGTACTTC
TRBV7-2	TRBD1	NA	TRBJ1-1	CASSLAGQTISIPYTEAFF	TGTGCCAGCAGCTTAGCGGGACAGACCATTTCGATTCCGTACACTGAAGCTTTCTTT
TRBV10-2	TRBD2	NA	TRBJ2-7	CASRDSGVYEQYF	TGCGCCAGCAGGGATAGCGGGGTCTACGAGCAGTACTTC
TRBV5-4	NA	NA	TRBJ2-2	CASSPTAPNTGELFF	TGTGCCAGCAGTCCGACGGCGCCAAACACCGGGGAGCTGTTTTTT
TRBV28	NA	NA	TRBJ2-5	CASSLGVGETQYF	TGTGCCAGCAGTTTAGGAGTCGGGGAGACCCAGTACTTC
TRBV19	NA	NA	TRBJ1-1	CASSSVGTSEAFF	TGTGCCAGTAGTAGTGTGGGGACTTCTGAAGCTTTCTTT
TRBV5-1	NA	NA	TRBJ1-5	CASSLGGAQPQHF	TGCGCCAGCAGCTTGGGAGGGGCTCAGCCCCAGCATTTT
TRBV7-2	TRBD2	NA	TRBJ2-5	CASSLGSGLAEETQYF	TGTGCCAGCAGCTTAGGGTCGGGACTAGCGGAAGAGACCCAGTACTTC
TRBV5-1	NA	few	TRBJ2-2	CASSFGGDNTGELFF	TGCGCCAGCAGCTTTGGGGGAGATAACACCGGGGAGCTGTTTTTT
TRBV5-1	TRBD1	NA	TRBJ1-2	CASSWGQGEGGYTF	TGCGCCAGCAGCTGGGGACAGGGGGAAGGAGGCTACACCTTC